This is a list of T cell receptor beta chains from one sample in a study of T-cell memory formation after mild COVID-19. TCRdb ran MiXCR on the 5' RACE reads and lists one entry per CDR3 protein. In the table there are under 650,000 distinct CDR3 sequences, roughly 18% of which are singletons. Sequences were obtained from PBMCs or a T cell subset sorted from them (not recorded which). The source is an adult woman who had mild COVID-19 (a few samples of this study predate the infection). Cell type and time point are not known. The CDR3 runs from the conserved cysteine through the conserved F or W. A D gene is named only where the DNA matches it firmly. The size entry is marked missing in some rows and otherwise reads once, few, many or a size class.

clone_size,d_call,v_call,j_call,cdr3_nt,cdr3_aa
-,TRBD2,TRBV7-9,TRBJ2-1,TGTGCCAGCAGCCCCGGGACTAGCGGGAGGGCCAACGAGCAGTTCTTC,CASSPGTSGRANEQFF
-,-,TRBV6-2/TRBV6-3,TRBJ2-3,TGTGCCAGCAGTACCGGGGATACGCAGTATTTT,CASSTGDTQYF
-,-,TRBV4-3,TRBJ2-1,TGCGCCAGCAGCCAGGAAGATAGCGCCCATCCATTGGGGAATGAGCAGTTCTTC,CASSQEDSAHPLGNEQFF
-,TRBD1,TRBV2,TRBJ1-1,TGTGCCAGCAGTACGGGACAGGGCCACACTGAAGCTTTCTTT,CASSTGQGHTEAFF
many,TRBD1,TRBV24-1,TRBJ2-3,TGTGCCACCAGTGATGCCGGGACAGGGTGGGATACGCAGTATTTT,CATSDAGTGWDTQYF
few,-,TRBV7-9,TRBJ1-5,TGTGCCAGCAGCTCTGGAGGGGCAGCAAATCAGCCCCAGCATTTT,CASSSGGAANQPQHF
-,TRBD2,TRBV11-2,TRBJ2-7,TGTGCCAGCAGCTCCTCGGGACTAGCGGGATCCTACGAGCAGTACTTC,CASSSSGLAGSYEQYF
-,-,TRBV18,TRBJ2-5,TGTGCCAGCTCCGAGACCACAGCTGAGACCCAGTACTTC,CASSETTAETQYF
few,TRBD1,TRBV7-9,TRBJ2-7,TGTGCCAGCAGTCCCTCCTCGGGACAGGGGTATGGCGAGCAGTACTTC,CASSPSSGQGYGEQYF
few,TRBD2,TRBV6-1,TRBJ2-5,TGTGCCAGCAGTGAAGACACGCCTAGCGGTCTAGTCGGGGAGACCCAGTACTTC,CASSEDTPSGLVGETQYF